This is a list of T cell receptor beta chains from one sample in a study of technical replicates of blood from a few donors. Generated by immunoSEQ multiplex PCR, the TCRdb table keeps only in-frame clones and is missing some. The table shows 75,000 to 100,000 clones, with about 95% occurring only once. The specimen was T cells isolated from PBMCs. The receptor set was obtained from a human donor in good health. The conserved cysteine and the conserved F or W are not part of the CDR3 here. Some rows mark clone size as missing; the rest say once, few, many or name a class of expanded clone.

>NA|9|TRBV20-1|TRBJ1-4
SASSPEKLF
>NA|15|TRBV11-3|TRBJ2-3
ASSLDHAGMGTDTQY
>NA|11|TRBV9|TRBJ2-1
ASSVGHSGGKF
>NA|13|TRBV2|TRBJ2-6
AILRLRTGANVLT
>once|13|TRBV18|TRBJ1-3
ASSPGGLPGNTIY
>NA|12|TRBV6-1|TRBJ2-2
ASNLGGNTGELF
>few|13|TRBV25-1|TRBJ1-5
ASSDQGASNQPQH
>once|11|TRBV6-5|TRBJ2-5
ASSYEQWETQY
>once|12|TRBV9|TRBJ1-1
ASSGRGLGTEAF
>NA|11|TRBV18|TRBJ2-5
ASSPVIRETQY
>NA|9|TRBV30|TRBJ2-1
ACGSLNEQF
>once|12|TRBV18|TRBJ1-1
ASSPREVNTEAF
>NA|11|TRBV7-3|TRBJ1-4
ASSLVRGEKLF
>NA|11|TRBV5-6|TRBJ2-5
ASSLAFGETQY
>NA|11|TRBV7-2|TRBJ1-5
ASSLDRGQPQH
>NA|12|TRBV19|TRBJ2-7
ASSIEPGQYEQY
>NA|14|TRBV19|TRBJ2-1
ASSMEGFSSYNEQF
>few|15|TRBV2|TRBJ1-5
ASSAFGTGSLYQPQH
>once|14|TRBV12-5|TRBJ2-3
ASGLTSGRATDTQY
>NA|15|TRBV4-2|TRBJ2-7
ASSQETGTSNPHEQY
>NA|11|TRBV7-2|TRBJ1-2
ASSLVQAKVYT
>NA|13|TRBV7-6|TRBJ2-2
ASSFSGPNTGELF
>NA|11|TRBV19|TRBJ2-7
ATSPGTGYEQY
>NA|14|TRBV19|TRBJ2-2
ASRWGQGAGNGELF
>NA|15|TRBV7-9|TRBJ1-2
ASSPYRTGQDNYGYT
>NA|11|TRBV7-3|TRBJ2-7
ASSLSGGYEQY
>NA|12|TRBV19|TRBJ2-1
ASREPGLANEQF
>NA|11|TRBV6-5|TRBJ2-7
ASSYTGSYEQY
>NA|14|TRBV28|TRBJ2-3
ASSFRKDSGTDTQY
>NA|11|TRBV6-5|TRBJ2-7
ASSSANRGQSD
>NA|15|TRBV7-3|TRBJ2-6
ASSSGQALLGANVLT
>NA|12|TRBV4-1|TRBJ1-4
ASSQDHGNEKLF
>NA|12|TRBV27|TRBJ1-6
ASSLTGYNSPLH
>NA|13|TRBV19|TRBJ1-2
ASSIQGQRTGGYT
>NA|11|TRBV23-1|TRBJ1-4
ASSQDTGEKLF